These 15 T cell receptor beta chains originate from one sample sequenced in a study of T-cell memory formation after mild COVID-19. Via MiXCR, TCRdb re-called the 5' RACE reads, giving one row per CDR3 protein. The table has approximately 500,000 distinct CDR3 sequences, around 27% seen once; the top ten hold around 12%. The sequenced material came from PBMCs or a T cell subset sorted from them (not recorded which). The receptors were gathered from an adult woman who had mild COVID-19 (a few samples of this study predate the infection). Cell type and time point are not known.

The rearrangement joins TRBV20-1 to TRBJ1-5, with a possible D match to TRBD1 (6 bases). The CDR3 sequence is 16 residues long. V lost 0 bases and J 0 bases, leaving 12 bases between the germline ends. CDR1 DFQATT and CDR2 SNEGSKA come from the germline V gene (reference sequence). CDR3 coding DNA: TGCAGTGCTAGAGATTCAGGGGTTTATAGCAATCAGCCCCAGCATTTT. Translation gives CSARDSGVYSNQPQHF.

This clonotype occurred a few times. V usage is TRBV7-9 and J usage is TRBJ1-5; D unresolved. The V gene's germline CDR1 is SEHNR and CDR2 FQNEAQ (reference sequence). This CDR3 has 15 residues. Trimming cost V 1 base and J 5 bases, with 12 bases left between them. Here the CDR3 reads CASSLGLGGHQPQHF. The DNA for the CDR3 is TGTGCCAGCAGCTTAGGATTGGGTGGACATCAGCCCCAGCATTTT.

This clonotype has at least ten counts. The J gene is TRBJ2-3, the V gene TRBV7-8; unclear D gene. The CDR3 runs to 12 residues. CDR1 is SGHVS, CDR2 FQNEAQ, per germline. The V and J ends lost 0 bases and 9 bases respectively, with 7 bases between them. The CDR3 sequence is CASSLAHYTQYF. CDR3 DNA sequence: TGTGCCAGCAGCTTAGCGCACTACACGCAGTATTTT.

This chain connects TRBV14 to TRBJ2-3; unclear D gene. The ends were cut back, 2 bases at V and 6 bases at J, with 9 bases in the middle. This CDR3 is built from 13 residues. Germline CDR1 is SGHDN and CDR2 is FVKESK. CDR3 in DNA: TGTGCCAGCAGCCAAAATGGAAGGGATACGCAGTATTTT. Translation: CASSQNGRDTQYF.

This clonotype occurred a few times. The V and J genes are TRBV5-1 and TRBJ1-2, with D possibly TRBD1 on 6 matching bases. Trimming took 0 bases from V and 8 from J, leaving 14 bases between them. Germline loops: CDR1 SGHRS, CDR2 YFSETQ. The CDR3 loop spans 14 amino acids. The CDR3: CASSLDTGMEGYTF. The CDR3 bases are TGCGCCAGCAGCTTGGATACAGGGATGGAGGGCTACACCTTC.

The rearrangement uses TRBV6-2 or TRBV6-3 and TRBJ2-1, with D perhaps matching TRBD1 (7 bases). The germline V and J ends were trimmed by 0 bases and 8 bases, with 11 bases remaining between them. Germline V CDR1 and CDR2: MNHEY, SVGEGT. The CDR3 is made up of 14 amino acids. In DNA form, the CDR3 reads TGTGCCAGCAGTTACTCGACAGGGAGGTATGAGCAGTTCTTC. It yields the protein CASSYSTGRYEQFF.

The chain combines TRBV4-3 with TRBJ2-7; the match to TRBD1 covers 8 bases. Germline V gene lookup returns CDR1 LGHNA and CDR2 YSLEER. The CDR3 consists of 14 residues. Trimming at V came to 4 bases and at J to 4 bases, leaving 6 bases not matched to a gene. CDR3 nucleotide sequence: TGCGCCAGCAGCCTGGACAGGGAGAGGTACGAGCAGTACTTC. Amino acids: CASSLDRERYEQYF.

This chain connects TRBV18 to TRBJ2-3; D remains unclear. The length of the CDR3 is 14 residues. CDR1 and CDR2 from the germline V gene are KGHSH and LQKENI. V was clipped by 0 bases and J by 3 bases, with 7 bases between them. The CDR3 spells CASSPPGMTDTQYF. CDR3 nucleotide sequence: TGTGCCAGCTCACCACCGGGGATGACAGATACGCAGTATTTT.

There are many counts of this clonotype. The genes are TRBV7-2 and TRBJ1-1; D remains ambiguous. The ends were cut back, 5 bases at V and 7 bases at J, with 17 bases in the middle. The CDR3 totals 14 residues. Germline V gives CDR1 SGHTA, CDR2 FQGNSA. The CDR3 DNA is TGTGCCAGCAGCCCTGTACATACTCCTAGTGAAGCTTTCTTT. This codes for CASSPVHTPSEAFF.

The rearrangement joins TRBV2 to TRBJ2-3; a weak D match, TRBD2 (5 bases). Germline loops: CDR1 SNHLY, CDR2 FYNNEI. The CDR3 has 17 residues. V was clipped by 7 bases and J by 0 bases, with 20 bases between them. Here the CDR3 reads CASIRSRSGISTDTQYF. CDR3 in DNA: TGTGCCAGCATAAGGTCGCGGAGCGGAATAAGCACAGATACGCAGTATTTT.

This clonotype appeared many times. CDR3 coding DNA: TGTGCCAGCTCACCACGGGGGGATACCCAGTACTTC. Its translation is CASSPRGDTQYF. The gene calls are TRBV12-3 or TRBV12-4 and TRBJ2-3; 7 bases match TRBD2. TRBJ2-5 matches the DNA end more closely, so the J call is doubtful. The CDR3 has 12 residues.

This chain links TRBV15 with TRBJ1-2; D is undetermined. Trimming left V 5 bases short and J 0 bases short, with 13 bases between. The CDR3 is 15 amino acids. Germline lookup yields CDR1 LNHNV and CDR2 YYDKDF (reference sequence). CDR3 residues: CATSGYMEANYGYTF. The DNA of the CDR3 is TGTGCCACCAGCGGATACATGGAAGCTAACTATGGCTACACCTTC.

This clonotype was counted a few times. The chain carries TRBV7-9 and TRBJ2-5; D is uncertain. V was clipped by 0 bases and J by 5 bases, with 7 bases between them. CDR1 and CDR2 (germline): SEHNR, FQNEAQ (reference sequence). This CDR3 has 13 amino acids. The CDR3 nucleotides are TGTGCCAGCAGCTTAGCGCTGGAGGAGACCCAGTACTTC. Translating gives CASSLALEETQYF.

This clonotype was recorded a few times. This chain uses TRBV4-1 with TRBJ2-7; TRBD1 might be the D (7 bases). There are 17 residues in the CDR3. Germline V gene sequence: CDR1 MGHRA, CDR2 YSYEKL. Trimming cost V 1 base and J 4 bases, with 20 bases left between them. The CDR3 nucleotides are TGCGCCAGCAGCCAAGTTCACGCGGGACAGCTAGGTTACGAGCAGTACTTC. This gives the protein CASSQVHAGQLGYEQYF.

This clonotype was counted between two and nine times. The V and J genes are TRBV29-1 and TRBJ1-2; 7 nucleotides agree with TRBD1. CDR1 SQVTM and CDR2 ANQGSEA come from the germline V gene. This CDR3 is 14 amino acids long. V was clipped by 7 bases and J by 3 bases; unmatched bases: 11. Here the CDR3 DNA reads TGCAGCGCCATGGTAGGGGGCAGTGACTATGGCTACACCTTC. Encoded protein: CSAMVGGSDYGYTF.